This T cell receptor (beta chain) was observed in a study of cytomegalovirus exposure and HLA in healthy donors (dated by TCRdb to the late 2010s). With regard to the full study: According to a later analysis, the 120 or so validation repertoires were produced on the same platform as the roughly 700 repertoires of the first cohort. The aim of the study was to test whether cataloging public T cell receptors could identify signatures of past pathogen exposure. To predict cytomegalovirus infection status, the study brought together high-throughput TCR immunosequencing, statistical association of individual TCRs with disease status, and machine learning. Besides the first cohort of under 700 subjects, a separate validation cohort made up of 95 to 150 different subjects was used.

Results and caveats for the whole study, not just this receptor: It was suggested by the authors that the approach could potentially be generalized to other disease states and immunological phenotypes. A later analysis lacked HLA typing for the validation cohort, so it scored co-occurrence in that cohort across all 110 or so repertoires. Cytomegalovirus status was reported to be diagnosed by the classifier with high specificity and sensitivity in both the original and validation cohorts. In a later analysis, TCRs clustered in the first cohort were found to also tend to co-occur in the roughly 130 validation repertoires, with 85% to 95% of cluster scores above 0. A total of about 150 TCR beta chains were listed by the study as associated with cytomegalovirus. While some public TCRs were present in many individuals, most TCR sequences turned up only very rarely across donors. In vitro tests confirmed that three of the cytomegalovirus-associated TCR beta chains recognize cytomegalovirus antigens.

This clone appeared a few times. Its binding antigen is unknown. Within one base of it there is no much larger clone, and no base qualities were kept. Libraries were prepared through the immunoSEQ multiplex PCR assay. The authors processed their data as follows. A statistical classification framework was developed to diagnose cytomegalovirus status using the catalog of TCR beta chain sequences. TCRdb's version of the immuneACCESS table is confined to in-frame rearrangements and falls short of the full clone set. An unresolved V gene accounts for under half of the shortfall where checked; the remainder is of unknown origin. That table is the source of V, J and clone size, and D and trimming were worked out from the DNA. The sample table lists roughly 60,000 clones, 95% to 97% of them with a count of one. The ten largest clones represent around 1% of the sample. The donors belonged to the validation cohort of over a hundred subjects, which was separate from the approximately 700-subject first cohort.

There are 16 amino acids in the CDR3, from cysteine to phenylalanine inclusive. Only the CDR3 part of the read is kept: 48 bases, read in frame from the first base. Compared with germline, V lacks 4 bases and J lacks 8 bases; bases without a gene match: 14. Taken from the germline V gene, the CDR1 and CDR2 loops are LGHNA and YNFKEQ. Recombination linked TRBV4-2 to TRBJ2-1, and 7 bases in between align with TRBD2. The sample taken for sequencing was PBMCs. The TCR sequence derives from a woman aged 18-35 years in good health and CMV-seronegative. Read as DNA, the sequence is TGTGCCAGCAGCCCCCAGGGTGGCGGGAGTGCGGATGAGCAGTTCTTC. It encodes CASSPQGGGSADEQFF.